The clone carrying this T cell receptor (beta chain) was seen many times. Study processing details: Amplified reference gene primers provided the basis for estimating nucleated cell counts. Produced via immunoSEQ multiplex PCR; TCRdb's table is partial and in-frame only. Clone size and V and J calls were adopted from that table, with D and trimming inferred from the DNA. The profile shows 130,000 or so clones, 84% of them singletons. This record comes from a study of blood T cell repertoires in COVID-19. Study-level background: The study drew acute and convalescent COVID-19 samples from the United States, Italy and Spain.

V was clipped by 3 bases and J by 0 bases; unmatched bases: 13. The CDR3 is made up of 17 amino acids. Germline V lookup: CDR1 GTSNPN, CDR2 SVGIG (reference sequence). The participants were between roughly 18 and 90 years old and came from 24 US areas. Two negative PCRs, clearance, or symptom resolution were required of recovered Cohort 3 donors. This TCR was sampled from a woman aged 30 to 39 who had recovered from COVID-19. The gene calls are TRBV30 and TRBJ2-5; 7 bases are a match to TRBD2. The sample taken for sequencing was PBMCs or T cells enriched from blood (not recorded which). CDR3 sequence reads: CAWSELGGWRYQETQYF. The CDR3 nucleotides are TGTGCCTGGAGCGAGTTGGGGGGGTGGAGGTACCAAGAGACCCAGTACTTC.